Presented here are 27 T cell receptor beta chains from one specimen sequenced in a study of blood T cell repertoires in COVID-19. Repertoires were generated with immunoSEQ multiplex PCR, while TCRdb's copy carries only in-frame clones and drops some. The repertoire holds about 85,000 clones, with around 85% as singletons. Specimen: peripheral blood. The receptors were sampled from a man aged 55 to 70 with acute or convalescent COVID-19.

This chain uses TRBV4-3 with TRBJ1-1, with D unclear. This CDR3 contains 15 residues. From germline, CDR1 is LGHNA and CDR2 YSLEER. V lost 0 bases and J 1 base, leaving 9 bases between the germline ends. The CDR3: CASSQDFRQNTEAFF. The CDR3 DNA sequence: TGCGCCAGCAGCCAAGATTTTAGACAGAACACTGAAGCTTTCTTT.

V gene TRBV11-3 combines with J gene TRBJ2-2, with TRBD2 as a possible D gene (5 bases). From germline, CDR1 is SGHNT and CDR2 YENEEA. CDR3 length equals 14 residues. V was clipped by 3 bases and J by 4 bases, with 9 bases between them. The CDR3: CASSLTGSTGELFF. Here the CDR3 DNA reads TGTGCCAGCAGCTTGACGGGGAGCACCGGGGAGCTGTTTTTT. The variable domain in full, completed from reference TRBV11-3 and TRBJ2-2, reads EAGVVQSPRYKIIEKKQPVAFWCNPISGHNTLYWYLQNLGQGPELLIRYENEEAVDDSQLPKDRFSAERLKGVDSTLKIQPAELGDSAVYLCASSLTGSTGELFFGEGSRLTVL.

This clone was seen once. The CDR3 is CASSQRNSPLHF. CDR3 DNA: TGTGCCAGCAGTCAACGGAATTCACCCCTCCACTTT. The V and J genes are TRBV12-3 or TRBV12-4 and TRBJ1-6; D gene uncertain. The CDR3 spans 12 residues. V was cut by 5 bases and J by 7 bases, with 6 bases left in between.

The J gene is TRBJ2-2, the V gene TRBV5-1; 10 bases map to TRBD1. The CDR3 is made up of 16 amino acids. Germline V gene data show CDR1 as SGHRS and CDR2 as YFSETQ. Losses at the gene ends were 4 bases for V and 1 base for J; bases not matched to a gene: 4. CDR3: CASSTGTGVNTGELFF. The CDR3, as DNA: TGCGCCAGCAGCACCGGGACAGGGGTGAACACCGGGGAGCTGTTTTTT.

The V gene is TRBV9, the J gene TRBJ1-1; weak D call: TRBD1 (6 bases). V shed 4 bases and J shed 4 bases, with 11 bases lying between them. Germline V gene lookup returns CDR1 SGDLS and CDR2 YYNGEE. The CDR3 contains 13 residues. This chain's CDR3 is CASSRGGRTEAFF. In nucleotides, the CDR3 is TGTGCCAGCAGCAGGGGGGGCCGCACTGAAGCTTTCTTT.

The genes are TRBV18 and TRBJ2-1; D is possibly TRBD1 (6 bases). Trimming shortened V by 4 bases and J by 5 bases, and 9 bases separated the two germline ends. The CDR3 is made up of 13 amino acids. Germline V lookup: CDR1 KGHSH, CDR2 LQKENI. The CDR3 region is CASSRPGDNEQFF. The CDR3 DNA is TGTGCCAGCTCACGTCCAGGGGACAATGAGCAGTTCTTC.

The chain employs TRBV18 and TRBJ1-2, with unresolved D. The CDR3 contains 13 residues. The V gene's germline CDR1 is KGHSH and CDR2 LQKENI. V dropped 5 bases and J dropped 0 bases, with 7 bases sitting between them. The CDR3 is CASSTVPNYGYTF. In nucleotides, the CDR3 is TGTGCCAGCTCAACGGTACCTAACTATGGCTACACCTTC.

The genes are TRBV11-3 and TRBJ2-7; 12 positions agree with TRBD2. The V gene end was trimmed by 3 bases and the J gene end by 4 bases; junction bases not matched to a gene: 4. Per the germline V gene, CDR1 is SGHNT and CDR2 is YENEEA. CDR3 length: 15 residues. In DNA form, the CDR3 reads TGTGCCAGCAGCTTTCGGACTAGCGGGGTTTACGAGCAGTACTTC. Amino acids: CASSFRTSGVYEQYF.

The chain links TRBV7-6 to TRBJ2-5; TRBD2 matches 8 bases. This CDR3 comprises 16 residues. Germline values: CDR1 SGHVS, CDR2 FNYEAQ. V trimming: 1 base; J trimming: 9 bases; junction bases outside the gene matches: 13. The CDR3 sequence: CASSLVSGSRNIPQYF. The CDR3 DNA reads TGTGCCAGCAGCTTAGTAAGCGGGAGCCGTAATATACCCCAGTACTTC.

The chain combines TRBV11-2 with TRBJ1-4, with no clear D. This CDR3 comprises 15 residues. Per the germline V gene, CDR1 is SGHAT and CDR2 is FQNNGV. V was clipped by 1 base and J by 1 base, with 7 bases between them. This chain's CDR3 is CASSLVAETNEKLFF. DNA of the CDR3: TGTGCCAGCAGCTTAGTAGCGGAAACTAATGAAAAACTGTTTTTT.

The chain joins TRBV6-6 to TRBJ1-1; a possible D gene is TRBD1 (6 bases). The germline V gene encodes CDR1 MNHNY and CDR2 SVGAGI (reference sequence). The CDR3 extends over 14 amino acids. V was cut by 6 bases and J by 4 bases, with 15 bases left in between. CDR3 region: CASSRTVGGTEAFF. In nucleotides, the CDR3 is TGTGCCAGCAGCCGGACAGTCGGCGGCACTGAAGCTTTCTTT.

This clone was seen once. V and J are TRBV9 and TRBJ1-1; TRBD1 matches 10 bases. This CDR3 is built from 15 residues. After removal of 3 bases from V and 4 bases from J, the junction contained 6 bases not matched to a gene. Germline V lookup: CDR1 SGDLS, CDR2 YYNGEE. CDR3: CASSGGQGTGTEAFF. The CDR3 region has the DNA TGTGCCAGCAGCGGGGGACAGGGGACGGGCACTGAAGCTTTCTTT.

CDR3 amino acids: CASSLRSGPYGYTF. In nucleotides, the CDR3 is TGTGCCAGCAGCTTGCGCTCAGGGCCCTATGGCTACACCTTC. The J gene is TRBJ1-2, the V gene TRBV5-6; D might be TRBD1 (5 bases). V was clipped by 1 base and J by 4 bases, with 11 bases between them. CDR3 size: 14 residues. CDR1 is SGHDT, CDR2 YYEEEE, per germline.

The gene calls are TRBV2 and TRBJ1-5; 8 bases align to TRBD1. Losses at the gene ends were 3 bases for V and 7 bases for J; bases not matched to a gene: 8. This CDR3 is 15 amino acids long. Germline CDR1 is SNHLY and CDR2 is FYNNEI. The CDR3 loop is CASSETGVDRQPQHF. The CDR3 nucleotides are TGTGCCAGCAGTGAGACAGGGGTAGATAGACAGCCCCAGCATTTT.

This clone was seen ten or more times. This sequence joins TRBV12-5 and TRBJ2-7; TRBD2 matches 15 bases. Per the germline V gene, CDR1 is LGHNT and CDR2 is FRNRAP. There are 17 residues in the CDR3. The J segment lost 3 bases and the V segment lost 6 bases, leaving 9 bases of the junction unmatched. CDR3 sequence: CASGIRTSGGDNYEQYF. For the CDR3, the DNA is TGTGCTAGTGGGATACGGACTAGCGGGGGGGATAACTACGAGCAGTACTTC.

This rearrangement joins TRBV18 to TRBJ1-1; D perhaps matches TRBD1 (6 bases). The germline CDR1 and CDR2 sequences are KGHSH and LQKENI. With 3 bases removed from V and 5 bases from J, the gap between germline ends came to 13 bases. This CDR3 comprises 14 residues. The CDR3 DNA is TGTGCCAGCTCACCTCGACAGGTTGAAACTGAAGCTTTCTTT. Protein product: CASSPRQVETEAFF. Together with reference TRBV18 and TRBJ1-1, the CDR3 gives the full variable domain: NAGVMQNPRHLVRRRGQEARLRCSPMKGHSHVYWYRQLPEEGLKFMVYLQKENIIDESGMPKERFSAEFPKEGPSILRIQQVVRGDSAAYFCASSPRQVETEAFFGQGTRLTVV.

This rearrangement joins TRBV30 to TRBJ2-1; 9 positions match TRBD1. CDR1 is GTSNPN and CDR2 is SVGIG in the germline V gene (reference sequence). This CDR3 comprises 12 residues. V shed 2 bases and J 9 bases; nucleotides not matched to a gene: 2. CDR3 sequence: CAWSLTGGEQFF. CDR3 nucleotide sequence: TGTGCCTGGAGTCTGACAGGGGGTGAGCAGTTCTTC.

V usage is TRBV20-1 and J usage is TRBJ1-2, with 12 bases that match TRBD1. V gave up 3 bases and J gave up 4 bases; unmatched junction bases: 12. The CDR3 is made up of 17 amino acids. Germline V gene sequence: CDR1 DFQATT, CDR2 SNEGSKA (reference sequence). The CDR3 DNA reads TGCAGTGCTAGTCCCCGGGACAGGGGGCGCGGAGGCTATGGCTACACCTTC. This codes for CSASPRDRGRGGYGYTF.

The rearrangement uses TRBV5-6 and TRBJ2-3; D possibly corresponds to TRBD1 (5 bases). Trimming removed 4 bases from V and 6 bases from J, with 15 bases in between. Germline V gene lookup returns CDR1 SGHDT and CDR2 YYEEEE. The CDR3 consists of 14 residues. CDR3 amino acids: CASSQGWAADTQYF. CDR3 coding DNA: TGTGCCAGCAGCCAGGGCTGGGCAGCGGATACGCAGTATTTT.

V and J are TRBV7-6 and TRBJ2-1, with 7 positions matching TRBD2. J gave up 0 bases and V 6 bases, and 8 bases lay outside the gene matches. Germline CDR1 is SGHVS and CDR2 is FNYEAQ. The CDR3 length is 16 residues. The CDR3 sequence is CASSLRGVGSYNEQFF. DNA for the CDR3: TGTGCCAGCAGTTTACGGGGGGTCGGCTCCTACAATGAGCAGTTCTTC.

The rearrangement links TRBV29-1 to TRBJ1-4, with D tentatively TRBD1 (5 bases). Trimming pared 6 bases from V and 0 bases from J, leaving 8 bases between. The germline gives CDR1 SQVTM, CDR2 ANQGSEA. The CDR3 totals 13 residues. The CDR3 spells CSVQGATNEKLFF. Written as DNA, the CDR3 is TGCAGCGTCCAGGGCGCAACTAATGAAAAACTGTTTTTT.

The V call is TRBV30, the J call TRBJ1-2; perhaps TRBD1 as D (5 bases). The CDR3 spans 13 residues. The V gene lost 3 bases and the J gene lost 6 bases, with 14 bases spanning the gap. Germline CDR1 and CDR2: GTSNPN and SVGIG (reference sequence). CDR3 in DNA: TGTGCCTGGAGCATCGAAAGGGGCCATGGCTACACCTTC. Translating gives CAWSIERGHGYTF.

The chain carries TRBV7-9 and TRBJ1-1; tentative D call: TRBD1 (5 bases). V was cut by 5 bases and J by 0 bases, with 16 bases left in between. This CDR3 spans 16 amino acids. Germline loops: CDR1 SEHNR, CDR2 FQNEAQ (reference sequence). The CDR3 sequence is CASSATGFLMNTEAFF. The CDR3, as DNA: TGTGCCAGCAGCGCTACAGGATTTTTAATGAACACTGAAGCTTTCTTT.

The chain is built from TRBV3-1 (or the pseudogene TRBV3-2) and TRBJ1-5; D ambiguous. Looked up from germline, CDR1 is LGHDT and CDR2 is YNNKEL (reference sequence). The CDR3 runs 14 residues. Deletions cut 1 base from V and 7 bases from J, with 11 bases between. CDR3 amino acids: CASSQASDGQPQHF. The CDR3 nucleotides read TGTGCCAGCAGCCAAGCTTCCGATGGCCAGCCCCAGCATTTT.

The chain is built from TRBV6-2 or TRBV6-3 and TRBJ1-2; 12 bases match TRBD1. CDR3 length: 17 amino acids. CDR1 and CDR2 (germline): MNHEY, SVGEGT. V lost 5 bases, J lost 4 bases, and 11 bases stayed unmatched. CDR3 amino acids: CASSRGTGGSFGYGYTF. Here the CDR3 DNA reads TGTGCCAGCAGTCGGGGGACAGGGGGCTCTTTTGGCTATGGCTACACCTTC.

V usage is TRBV5-4 and J usage is TRBJ1-2; a weak D match, TRBD1 (5 bases). Looked up from germline, CDR1 is SGHNT and CDR2 is YYREEE (reference sequence). This CDR3 region has 12 residues. The ends were cut back, 0 bases at V and 13 bases at J, with 13 bases in the middle. The CDR3, as DNA: TGTGCCAGCAGCTTGGAACCAGGGAGGGCCACCTTC. Amino acids: CASSLEPGRATF.

This chain joins TRBV5-1 and TRBJ2-3; D is unresolved. The CDR3 covers 15 residues. V gave up 4 bases and J gave up 2 bases, with 14 bases separating them. Per the germline V gene, CDR1 is SGHRS and CDR2 is YFSETQ. CDR3 region: CASSQNPWATDTQYF. The CDR3 DNA reads TGCGCCAGCAGCCAGAACCCGTGGGCCACAGATACGCAGTATTTT.